The clone carrying this T cell receptor beta chain appeared a few times. Its specificity is not known. At one end the junction does not follow the germline gene, possibly because of a read error. These data originate in a study of molecular identifiers for immune sequencing clone quantification. The CDR3 is 14 residues long. The germline CDR1 and CDR2 sequences are DFQATT and SNEGSKA (reference sequence). Study results and limitations: Clones that exceeded 20 RNA copies held over 99% of effector molecules, yet under 1% in naive cells.

Previously described methods and listed TCR primers produced bulk TCR libraries. TCRdb independently ran MiXCR on the PCR reads; one entry per CDR3 protein. In the table there are some 320,000 distinct CDR3 sequences, roughly 24% of which are singletons. J is TRBJ2-7 and V is TRBV20-1; D perhaps matches TRBD1 (7 bases). This sequence was found in a human donor in good health. Some libraries in this study had Jurkat cell RNA spiked in. The source material was naive CD8+ T cells from blood, with Jurkat cell RNA spiked in. Subset in this sample: FACS-sorted CD8+CD4-CCR7+CD45RA+ naive T cells. The CDR3 is CSASPTGRSYERYF. As DNA, the CDR3 is TGCAGTGCTAGCCCGACAGGGAGGTCTTACGAGCGGTACTTC.